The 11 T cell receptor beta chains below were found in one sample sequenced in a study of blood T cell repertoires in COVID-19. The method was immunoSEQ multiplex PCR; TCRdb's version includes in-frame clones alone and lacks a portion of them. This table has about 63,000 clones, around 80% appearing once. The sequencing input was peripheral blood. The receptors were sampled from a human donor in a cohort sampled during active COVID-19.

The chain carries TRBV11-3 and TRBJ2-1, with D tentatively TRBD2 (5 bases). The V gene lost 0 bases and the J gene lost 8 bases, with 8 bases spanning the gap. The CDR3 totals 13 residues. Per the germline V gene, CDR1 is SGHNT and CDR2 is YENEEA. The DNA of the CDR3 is TGTGCCAGCAGCTTAGATCCGAGGGATGAGCAGTTCTTC. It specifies CASSLDPRDEQFF.

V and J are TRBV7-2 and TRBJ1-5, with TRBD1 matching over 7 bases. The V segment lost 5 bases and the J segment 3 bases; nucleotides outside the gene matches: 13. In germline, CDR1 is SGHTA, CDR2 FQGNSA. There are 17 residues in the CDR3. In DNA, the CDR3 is TGTGCCAGCAGCCCCAAGGTGGTTCAGGGGGACAATCAGCCCCAGCATTTT. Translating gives CASSPKVVQGDNQPQHF.

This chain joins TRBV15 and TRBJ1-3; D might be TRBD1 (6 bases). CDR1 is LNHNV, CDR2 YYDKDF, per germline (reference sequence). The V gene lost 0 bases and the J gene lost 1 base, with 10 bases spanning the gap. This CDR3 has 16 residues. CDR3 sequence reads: CATSRDLRGSGNTIYF. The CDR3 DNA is TGTGCCACCAGCAGAGACCTCAGGGGTTCTGGAAACACCATATATTTT.

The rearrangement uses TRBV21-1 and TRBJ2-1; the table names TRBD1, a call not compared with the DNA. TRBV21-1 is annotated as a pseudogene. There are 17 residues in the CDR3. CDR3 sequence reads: CASSAHRGTYWDNEQFF. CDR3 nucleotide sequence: TGTGCCAGCAGCGCCCACAGGGGAACCTACTGGGACAATGAGCAGTTCTTC.

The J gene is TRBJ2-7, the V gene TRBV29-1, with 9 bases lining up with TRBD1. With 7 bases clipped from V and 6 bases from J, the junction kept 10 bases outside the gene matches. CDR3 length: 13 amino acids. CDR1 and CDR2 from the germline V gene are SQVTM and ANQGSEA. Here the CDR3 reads CSARTGVGSEQYF. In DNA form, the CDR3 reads TGCAGCGCACGGACAGGGGTAGGTTCCGAGCAGTACTTC.

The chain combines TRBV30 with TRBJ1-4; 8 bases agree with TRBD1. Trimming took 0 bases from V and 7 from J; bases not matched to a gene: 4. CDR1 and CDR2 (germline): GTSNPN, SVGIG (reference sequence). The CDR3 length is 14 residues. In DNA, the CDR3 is TGTGCCTGGAGTGTGCAGGGGGCAAGTGAAAAACTGTTTTTT. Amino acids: CAWSVQGASEKLFF.

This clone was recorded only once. DNA for the CDR3: TGTGCCAGCAGTCGCGAGGGGGTAGCCAAAAACATTCAGTACTTC. Protein sequence: CASSREGVAKNIQYF. The rearrangement joins TRBV28 to TRBJ2-4, with TRBD1 as a possible D gene (6 bases). V lost 5 bases, J lost 0 bases, and 11 bases lay in between. The V gene's germline CDR1 is MDHEN and CDR2 SYDVKM. There are 15 residues in the CDR3.

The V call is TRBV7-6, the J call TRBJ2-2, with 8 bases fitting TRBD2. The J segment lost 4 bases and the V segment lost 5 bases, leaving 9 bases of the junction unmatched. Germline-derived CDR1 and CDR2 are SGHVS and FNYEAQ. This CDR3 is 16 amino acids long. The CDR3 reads CASSLTASGLTGELFF. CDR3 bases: TGTGCCAGCAGCCTTACCGCTAGCGGGCTCACCGGGGAGCTGTTTTTT.

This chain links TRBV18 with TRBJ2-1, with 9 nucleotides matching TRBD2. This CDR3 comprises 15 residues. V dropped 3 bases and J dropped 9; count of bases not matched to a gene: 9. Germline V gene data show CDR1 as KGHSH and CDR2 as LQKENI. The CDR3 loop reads CASSPSIAGVFEQFF. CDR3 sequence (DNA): TGTGCCAGCTCACCTTCGATAGCGGGAGTCTTTGAGCAGTTCTTC. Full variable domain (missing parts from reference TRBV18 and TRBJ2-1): NAGVMQNPRHLVRRRGQEARLRCSPMKGHSHVYWYRQLPEEGLKFMVYLQKENIIDESGMPKERFSAEFPKEGPSILRIQQVVRGDSAAYFCASSPSIAGVFEQFFGPGTRLTVL.

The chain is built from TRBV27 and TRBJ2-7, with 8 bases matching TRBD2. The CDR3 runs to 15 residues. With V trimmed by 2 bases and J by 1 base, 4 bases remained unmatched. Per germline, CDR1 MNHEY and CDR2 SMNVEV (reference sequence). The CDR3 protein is CASSLVLAGSYEQYF. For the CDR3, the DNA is TGTGCCAGCAGTTTAGTCCTAGCGGGTTCCTACGAGCAGTACTTC.

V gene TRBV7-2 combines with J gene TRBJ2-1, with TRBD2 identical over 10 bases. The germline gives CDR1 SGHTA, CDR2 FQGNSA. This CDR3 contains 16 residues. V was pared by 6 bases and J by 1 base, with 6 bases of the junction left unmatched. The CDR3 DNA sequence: TGTGCCAGCAGGCCTTTAGCGGGAGGATCCTACAATGAGCAGTTCTTC. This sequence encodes CASRPLAGGSYNEQFF.